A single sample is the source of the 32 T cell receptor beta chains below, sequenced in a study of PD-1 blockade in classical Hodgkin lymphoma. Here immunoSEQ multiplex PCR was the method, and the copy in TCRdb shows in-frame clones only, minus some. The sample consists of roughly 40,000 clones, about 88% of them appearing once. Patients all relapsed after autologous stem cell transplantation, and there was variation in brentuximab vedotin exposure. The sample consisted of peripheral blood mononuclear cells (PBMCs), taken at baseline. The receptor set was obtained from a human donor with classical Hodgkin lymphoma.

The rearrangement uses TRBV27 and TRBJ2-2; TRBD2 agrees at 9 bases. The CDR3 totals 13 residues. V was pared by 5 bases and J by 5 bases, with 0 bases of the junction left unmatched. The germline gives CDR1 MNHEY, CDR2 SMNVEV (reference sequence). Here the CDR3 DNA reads TGTGCCAGCAGTCTAGCGGGAACCGGGGAGCTGTTTTTT. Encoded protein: CASSLAGTGELFF.

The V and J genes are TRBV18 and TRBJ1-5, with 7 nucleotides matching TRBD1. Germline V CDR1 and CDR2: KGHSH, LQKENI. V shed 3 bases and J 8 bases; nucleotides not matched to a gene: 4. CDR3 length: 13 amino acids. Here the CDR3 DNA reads TGTGCCAGCTCACCGGACAGGAGGAAGCCCCAGCATTTT. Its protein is CASSPDRRKPQHF.

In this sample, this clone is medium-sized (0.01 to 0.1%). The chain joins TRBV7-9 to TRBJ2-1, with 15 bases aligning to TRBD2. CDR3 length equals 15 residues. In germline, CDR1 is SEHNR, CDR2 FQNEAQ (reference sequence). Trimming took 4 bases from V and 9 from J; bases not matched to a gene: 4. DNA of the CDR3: TGTGCCAGCAGCTGGACTAGCGGGAGGGGTAGTGAGCAGTTCTTC. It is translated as CASSWTSGRGSEQFF.

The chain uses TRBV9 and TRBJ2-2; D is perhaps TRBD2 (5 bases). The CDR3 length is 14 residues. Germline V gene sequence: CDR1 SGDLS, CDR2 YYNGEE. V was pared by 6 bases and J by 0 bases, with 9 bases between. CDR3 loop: CASKGDPNTGELFF. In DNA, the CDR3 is TGTGCCAGCAAGGGAGACCCGAACACCGGGGAGCTGTTTTTT.

The CDR3 bases are TGTGCCAGCAGCAAGGGACGGGTGAACACTGAAGCTTTCTTT. Protein product: CASSKGRVNTEAFF. The V and J genes are TRBV14 and TRBJ1-1, with D possibly being TRBD1 (5 bases). The CDR3 totals 14 residues. V lost 5 bases and J 0 bases, leaving 10 bases between the germline ends. Germline lookup yields CDR1 SGHDN and CDR2 FVKESK.

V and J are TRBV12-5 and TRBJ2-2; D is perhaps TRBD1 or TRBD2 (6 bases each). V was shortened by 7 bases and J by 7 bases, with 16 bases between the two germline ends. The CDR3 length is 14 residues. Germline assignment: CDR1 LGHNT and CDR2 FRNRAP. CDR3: CASALGGAGGELFF. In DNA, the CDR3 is TGTGCTAGTGCCCTGGGGGGCGCGGGCGGGGAGCTGTTTTTT.

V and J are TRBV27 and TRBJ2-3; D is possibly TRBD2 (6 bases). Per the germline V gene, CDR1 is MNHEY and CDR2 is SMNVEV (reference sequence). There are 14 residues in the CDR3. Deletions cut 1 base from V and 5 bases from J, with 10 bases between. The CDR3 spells CASSLYLGGDTQYF. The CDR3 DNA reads TGTGCCAGCAGTTTATACCTGGGAGGAGATACGCAGTATTTT.

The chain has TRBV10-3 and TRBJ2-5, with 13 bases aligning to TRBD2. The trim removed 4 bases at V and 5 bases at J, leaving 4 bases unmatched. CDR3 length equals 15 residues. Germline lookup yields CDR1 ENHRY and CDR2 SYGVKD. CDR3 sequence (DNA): TGTGCCATCAGTGGGACTAGCGGGGGCGGGGAGACCCAGTACTTC. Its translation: CAISGTSGGGETQYF.

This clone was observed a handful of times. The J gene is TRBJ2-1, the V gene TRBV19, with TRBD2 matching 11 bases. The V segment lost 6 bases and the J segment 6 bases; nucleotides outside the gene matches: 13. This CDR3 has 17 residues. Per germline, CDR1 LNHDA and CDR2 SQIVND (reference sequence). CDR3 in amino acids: CASRNQLAGGPSNEQFF. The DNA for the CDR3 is TGTGCCAGTAGAAACCAGTTAGCGGGAGGGCCTTCCAATGAGCAGTTCTTC. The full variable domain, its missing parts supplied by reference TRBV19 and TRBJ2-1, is DGGITQSPKYLFRKEGQNVTLSCEQNLNHDAMYWYRQDPGQGLRLIYYSQIVNDFQKGDIAEGYSVSREKKESFPLTVTSAQKNPTAFYLCASRNQLAGGPSNEQFFGPGTRLTVL.

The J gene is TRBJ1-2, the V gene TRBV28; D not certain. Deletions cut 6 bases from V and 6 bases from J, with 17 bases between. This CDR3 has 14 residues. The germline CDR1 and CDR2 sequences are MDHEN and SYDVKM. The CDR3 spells CASSQKPRPHGYTF. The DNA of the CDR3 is TGTGCCAGCAGCCAGAAACCTCGACCGCATGGCTACACCTTC.

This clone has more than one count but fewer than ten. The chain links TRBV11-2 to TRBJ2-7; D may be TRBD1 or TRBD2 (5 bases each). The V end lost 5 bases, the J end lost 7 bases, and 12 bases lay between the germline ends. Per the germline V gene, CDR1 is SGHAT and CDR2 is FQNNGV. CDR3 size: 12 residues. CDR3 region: CASSPGTAEQYF. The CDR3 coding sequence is TGTGCCAGCAGCCCCGGGACGGCGGAGCAGTACTTC.

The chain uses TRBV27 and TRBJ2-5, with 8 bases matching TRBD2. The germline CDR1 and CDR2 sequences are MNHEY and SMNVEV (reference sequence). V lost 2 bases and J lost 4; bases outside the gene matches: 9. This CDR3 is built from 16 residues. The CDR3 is CASSLPGTRGPETQYF. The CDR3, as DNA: TGTGCCAGCAGTTTACCAGGGACTAGGGGTCCAGAGACCCAGTACTTC.

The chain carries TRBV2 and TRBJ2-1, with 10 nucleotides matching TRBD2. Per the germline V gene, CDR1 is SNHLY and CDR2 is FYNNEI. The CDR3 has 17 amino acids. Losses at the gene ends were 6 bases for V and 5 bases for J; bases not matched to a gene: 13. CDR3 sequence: CASSPTSGRAINNEQFF. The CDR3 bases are TGTGCCAGCAGCCCAACCAGCGGGAGGGCCATCAACAATGAGCAGTTCTTC.

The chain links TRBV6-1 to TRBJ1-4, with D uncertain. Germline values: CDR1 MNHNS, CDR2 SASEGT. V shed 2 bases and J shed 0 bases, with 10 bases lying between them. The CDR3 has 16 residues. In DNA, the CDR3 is TGTGCCAGCAGTGAAAGGCCTTCCCCAACTAATGAAAAACTGTTTTTT. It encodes CASSERPSPTNEKLFF.

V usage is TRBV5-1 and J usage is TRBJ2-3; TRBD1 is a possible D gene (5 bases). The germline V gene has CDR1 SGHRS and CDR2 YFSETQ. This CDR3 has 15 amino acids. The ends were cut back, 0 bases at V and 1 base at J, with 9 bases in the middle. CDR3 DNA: TGCGCCAGCAGCTTGGAGGGGTCCCGCACAGATACGCAGTATTTT. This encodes CASSLEGSRTDTQYF.

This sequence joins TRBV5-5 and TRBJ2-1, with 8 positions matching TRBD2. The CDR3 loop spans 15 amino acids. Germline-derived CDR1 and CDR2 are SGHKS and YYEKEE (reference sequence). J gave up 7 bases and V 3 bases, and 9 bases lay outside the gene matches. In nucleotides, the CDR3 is TGTGCCAGCAGCTCTCGGACTAGCCTTAGGAATGAGCAGTTCTTC. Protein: CASSSRTSLRNEQFF.

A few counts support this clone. CDR3 bases: TGTGCCAGTTCATCTGGACGGTACTCTGGGGCCAACGTCCTGACTTTC. Translating gives CASSSGRYSGANVLTF. The chain couples TRBV19 to TRBJ2-6, with unresolved D. The CDR3 is 16 residues long. Per germline, CDR1 LNHDA and CDR2 SQIVND (reference sequence). The V gene lost 8 bases and the J gene lost 0 bases, with 14 bases spanning the gap. Variable domain in full (rest from reference TRBV19 and TRBJ2-6): DGGITQSPKYLFRKEGQNVTLSCEQNLNHDAMYWYRQDPGQGLRLIYYSQIVNDFQKGDIAEGYSVSREKKESFPLTVTSAQKNPTAFYLCASSSGRYSGANVLTFGAGSRLTVL.

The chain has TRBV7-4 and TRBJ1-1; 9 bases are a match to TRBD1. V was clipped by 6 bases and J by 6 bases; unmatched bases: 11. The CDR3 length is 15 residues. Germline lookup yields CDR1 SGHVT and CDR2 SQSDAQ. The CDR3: CASSSFRDRASEAFF. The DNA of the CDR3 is TGTGCCAGCAGTTCCTTCCGGGACAGGGCTTCTGAAGCTTTCTTT.

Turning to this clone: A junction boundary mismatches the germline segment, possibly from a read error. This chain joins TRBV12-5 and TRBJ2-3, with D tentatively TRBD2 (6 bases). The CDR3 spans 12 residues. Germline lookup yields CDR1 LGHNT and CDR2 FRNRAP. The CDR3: CASGFAGLLLHF. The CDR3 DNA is TGTGCTAGTGGTTTCGCGGGACTCCTCTTGCATTTT.

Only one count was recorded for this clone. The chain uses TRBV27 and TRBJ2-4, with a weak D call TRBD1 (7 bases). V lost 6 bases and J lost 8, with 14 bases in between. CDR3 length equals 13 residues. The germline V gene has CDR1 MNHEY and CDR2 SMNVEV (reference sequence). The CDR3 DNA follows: TGTGCCAGCAGCTTTCTCAGGGGGGACATTCAGTACTTC. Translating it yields CASSFLRGDIQYF.

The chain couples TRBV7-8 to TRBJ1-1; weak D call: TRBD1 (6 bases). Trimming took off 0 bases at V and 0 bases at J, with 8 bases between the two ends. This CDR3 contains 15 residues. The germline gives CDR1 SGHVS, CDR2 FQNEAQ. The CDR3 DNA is TGTGCCAGCAGCTTAGCGGGGACATTGAACACTGAAGCTTTCTTT. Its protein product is CASSLAGTLNTEAFF.

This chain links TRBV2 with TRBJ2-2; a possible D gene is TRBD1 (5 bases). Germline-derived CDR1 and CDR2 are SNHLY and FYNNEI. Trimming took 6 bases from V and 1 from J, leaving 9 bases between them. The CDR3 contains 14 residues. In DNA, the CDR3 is TGTGCCAGCAGAAGACAGATGAACACCGGGGAGCTGTTTTTT. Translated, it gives CASRRQMNTGELFF.

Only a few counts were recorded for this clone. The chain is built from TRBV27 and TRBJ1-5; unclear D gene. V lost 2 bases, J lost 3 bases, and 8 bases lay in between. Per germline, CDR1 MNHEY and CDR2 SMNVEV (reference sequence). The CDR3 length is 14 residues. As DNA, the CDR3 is TGTGCCAGCAGTTTACAAGGGTCCAATCAGCCCCAGCATTTT. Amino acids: CASSLQGSNQPQHF.

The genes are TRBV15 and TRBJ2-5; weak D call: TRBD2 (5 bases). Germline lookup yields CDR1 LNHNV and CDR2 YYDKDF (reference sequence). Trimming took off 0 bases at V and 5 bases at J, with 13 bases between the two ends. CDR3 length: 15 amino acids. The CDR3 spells CATSRDPGVGETQYF. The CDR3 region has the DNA TGTGCCACCAGCAGAGATCCCGGGGTCGGGGAGACCCAGTACTTC.

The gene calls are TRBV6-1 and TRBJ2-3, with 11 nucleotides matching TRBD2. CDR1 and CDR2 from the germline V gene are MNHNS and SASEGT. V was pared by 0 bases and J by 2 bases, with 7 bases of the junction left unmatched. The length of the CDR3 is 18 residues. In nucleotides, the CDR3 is TGTGCCAGCAGTGAAGCTTTAGCGGGAGGGCCCCCCACAGATACGCAGTATTTT. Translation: CASSEALAGGPPTDTQYF.

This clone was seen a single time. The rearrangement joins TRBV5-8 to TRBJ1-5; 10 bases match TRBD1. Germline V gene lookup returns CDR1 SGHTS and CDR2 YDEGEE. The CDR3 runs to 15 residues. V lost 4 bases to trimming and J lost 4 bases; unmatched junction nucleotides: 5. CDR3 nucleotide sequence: TGTGCCAGCAGCCTGGGACAGGGGAGGAATCAGCCCCAGCATTTT. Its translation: CASSLGQGRNQPQHF.

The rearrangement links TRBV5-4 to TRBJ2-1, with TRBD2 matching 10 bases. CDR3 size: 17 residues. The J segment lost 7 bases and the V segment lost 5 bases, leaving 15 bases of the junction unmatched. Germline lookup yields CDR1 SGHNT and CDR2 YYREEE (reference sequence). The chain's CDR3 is CASSYLAGEGFGNEQFF. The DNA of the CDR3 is TGTGCCAGCAGTTATCTAGCGGGAGAAGGGTTTGGTAATGAGCAGTTCTTC.

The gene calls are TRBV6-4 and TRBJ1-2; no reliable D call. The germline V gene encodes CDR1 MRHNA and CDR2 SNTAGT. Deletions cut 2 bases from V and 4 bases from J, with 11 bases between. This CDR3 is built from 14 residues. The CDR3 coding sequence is TGTGCCAGCAGTGACCGTGCCGGTGCCTATGGCTACACCTTC. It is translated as CASSDRAGAYGYTF.

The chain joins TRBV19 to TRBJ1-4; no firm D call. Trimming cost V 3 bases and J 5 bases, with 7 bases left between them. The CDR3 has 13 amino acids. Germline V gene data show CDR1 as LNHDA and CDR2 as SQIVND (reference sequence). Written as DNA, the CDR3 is TGTGCCAGTAGTATGAGCTACAATGAAAAACTGTTTTTT. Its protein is CASSMSYNEKLFF.

Here the CDR3 DNA reads TGTGCCGTTACTAGCGGGGGGGGATACAATGAGCAGTTCTTC. Translation: CAVTSGGGYNEQFF. The rearrangement joins TRBV10-3 to TRBJ2-1; 13 nucleotides align to TRBD2. The CDR3 sequence is 14 residues long. Germline CDR1 and CDR2: ENHRY and SYGVKD. The trim removed 11 bases at V and 4 bases at J, leaving 5 bases unmatched.

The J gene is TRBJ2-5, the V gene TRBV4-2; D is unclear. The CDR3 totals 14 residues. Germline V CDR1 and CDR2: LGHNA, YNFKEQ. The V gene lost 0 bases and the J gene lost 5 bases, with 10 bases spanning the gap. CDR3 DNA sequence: TGTGCCAGCAGCCAAGATGGTAGGGCGGAGACCCAGTACTTC. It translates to CASSQDGRAETQYF.

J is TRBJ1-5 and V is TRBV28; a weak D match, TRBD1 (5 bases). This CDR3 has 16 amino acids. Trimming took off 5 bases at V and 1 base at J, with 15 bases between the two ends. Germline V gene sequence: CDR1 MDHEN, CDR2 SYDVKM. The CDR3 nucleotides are TGTGCCAGCAGTCCCTTGGGGGGAAGGAGCAATCAGCCCCAGCATTTT. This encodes CASSPLGGRSNQPQHF.